Only one count was recorded for the clone carrying this T cell receptor beta chain. These data belong to a study of blood T cell repertoires in COVID-19. Study-level background: In each case, the material was cDNA or gDNA derived from T cells, B-cell-depleted T cells, or PBMCs.

Original handling: Amplification of reference gene primers provided the estimated nucleated cell counts. Generated by immunoSEQ multiplex PCR, the TCRdb table keeps only in-frame clones and is missing some. Clonal size and the V and J genes are those of that table, whereas D and trimming came from the DNA. The table has about 130,000 clones, 65% to 90% seen once. This CDR3 contains 15 residues. Trimming removed 5 bases from V and 3 bases from J; junction bases left unmatched: 8. Germline values: CDR1 LGHDT, CDR2 YNNKEL (reference sequence). Self-reported history from a screening survey and questionnaire set each donor's cohort. In Cohort 3, a recovered donor had either two negative PCRs, clearance, or symptom resolution.

The chain is built from TRBV3-1 (or the pseudogene TRBV3-2) and TRBJ2-7, with 9 bases identical to TRBD2. Material: PBMCs or T cells enriched from blood (not recorded which). This clonotype originated in a woman aged 50 to 60 who had recovered from COVID-19. CDR3 coding DNA: TGTGCCAGCAGCACCGAAAGCGGGGGGTACTACGAGCAGTACTTC. Its translation: CASSTESGGYYEQYF.